The 30 T cell receptor beta chains below come from one sample, sequenced in a study of T cell clones after liver transplantation. Repertoires were generated with immunoSEQ multiplex PCR, while TCRdb's copy carries only in-frame clones and drops some. Here the sample spans roughly 100,000 clones, around four fifths being singletons. Specimen: CD4+ T cells from blood, collected around 48 months after liver transplant. All receptors derive from a human patient who received a liver transplant. A subset of T cells may come from the graft donor.

The V call is TRBV5-1, the J call TRBJ2-7; D may be TRBD1 or TRBD2 (6 bases each). CDR1 SGHRS and CDR2 YFSETQ come from the germline V gene. The V end was cut by 4 bases, the J end by 2 bases, with 16 bases between. The CDR3 extends over 15 amino acids. The CDR3 protein is CASSRLGGSPYEQYF. The CDR3 region has the DNA TGCGCCAGCAGCCGATTAGGGGGGTCGCCCTACGAGCAGTACTTC.

The chain recombines TRBV7-2 with TRBJ2-6; no clear D gene. The CDR3 has 14 residues. Between the trimmed V and J ends, which lost 1 base and 2 bases, there was a span of 3 bases. Per the germline V gene, CDR1 is SGHTA and CDR2 is FQGNSA. CDR3 residues: CASSLDPGANVLTF. As DNA, the CDR3 is TGTGCCAGCAGCTTAGACCCTGGGGCCAACGTCCTGACTTTC.

The V gene is TRBV6-5, the J gene TRBJ1-1; TRBD1 agrees at 8 bases. V shed 6 bases and J 6 bases; nucleotides not matched to a gene: 6. CDR1 is MNHEY, CDR2 SVGAGI, per germline. This CDR3 is built from 13 residues. The CDR3 DNA follows: TGTGCCAGCAGGTCAGGGGGCCGGCCTGAAGCTTTCTTT. It yields the protein CASRSGGRPEAFF.

The chain links TRBV10-3 to TRBJ2-3, with 10 bases lining up with TRBD2. The CDR3 spans 14 residues. The trim removed 6 bases at V and 4 bases at J, leaving 4 bases unmatched. Germline V gene sequence: CDR1 ENHRY, CDR2 SYGVKD. Written as DNA, the CDR3 is TGTGCCATCAGAGCTAGCGGGGGATCAGATACGCAGTATTTT. Translated, it gives CAIRASGGSDTQYF.

The rearrangement links TRBV19 to TRBJ1-6, with 7 bases that match TRBD1. The CDR3 covers 16 residues. V lost 5 bases to trimming and J lost 7 bases; unmatched junction nucleotides: 11. CDR1 and CDR2 (germline): LNHDA, SQIVND (reference sequence). CDR3 sequence: CASSPEGASGNSPLHF. CDR3 in DNA: TGTGCCAGTAGTCCCGAGGGGGCCTCCGGGAATTCACCCCTCCACTTT.

A note on this clone: Other nucleotide sequences in the sample specify the same CDR3. This chain joins TRBV7-9 and TRBJ2-7; D is undetermined. Germline CDR1 and CDR2: SEHNR and FQNEAQ (reference sequence). The V end was cut by 4 bases, the J end by 4 bases, with 11 bases between. The CDR3 is 13 residues long. Here the CDR3 DNA reads TGTGCCAGCAGCTCCGGACGGATTTACGAGCAGTACTTC. It yields the protein CASSSGRIYEQYF.

V usage is TRBV19 and J usage is TRBJ1-1, with D perhaps TRBD1 (6 bases). Germline loops: CDR1 LNHDA, CDR2 SQIVND (reference sequence). The CDR3 has 12 residues. V was clipped by 7 bases and J by 8 bases, with 14 bases between them. This CDR3 reads CASKKQGWEAFF. The CDR3 coding sequence is TGTGCCAGTAAGAAACAGGGATGGGAAGCTTTCTTT.

The rearrangement uses TRBV7-8 and TRBJ1-3, with 11 positions matching TRBD1. The CDR3 consists of 16 residues. The junction had 7 bases not matched to a gene; V was cut back by 5 bases and J by 4 bases. CDR1 and CDR2 (germline): SGHVS, FQNEAQ. Written as DNA, the CDR3 is TGTGCCAGCAGCGAAGGACAGGGGGCTATCGGAAACACCATATATTTT. Translation: CASSEGQGAIGNTIYF. The full variable domain, its missing parts supplied by reference TRBV7-8 and TRBJ1-3, is GAGVSQSPRYKVAKRGQDVALRCDPISGHVSLFWYQQALGQGPEFLTYFQNEAQLDKSGLPSDRFFAERPEGSVSTLKIQRTQQEDSAVYLCASSEGQGAIGNTIYFGEGSWLTVV.

This clone has just a few counts. The chain joins TRBV2 to TRBJ2-1; D gene uncertain. Trimming stripped 6 bases from V and 4 bases from J, with 7 bases between. The CDR3 extends over 12 amino acids. Germline V gene lookup returns CDR1 SNHLY and CDR2 FYNNEI. The CDR3 DNA reads as TGTGCCAGCAGGACCCAATACAATGAGCAGTTCTTC. Its translation is CASRTQYNEQFF. The variable domain in full, completed from reference TRBV2 and TRBJ2-1, reads EPEVTQTPSHQVTQMGQEVILRCVPISNHLYFYWYRQILGQKVEFLVSFYNNEISEKSEIFDDQFSVERPDGSNFTLKIRSTKLEDSAMYFCASRTQYNEQFFGPGTRLTVL.

In DNA form, the CDR3 reads TGCGCCAGCAGCCCCGGGGCTAGCGGGAGATTCTACGAGCAGTACTTC. It specifies CASSPGASGRFYEQYF. V gene TRBV5-1 combines with J gene TRBJ2-7; TRBD2 agrees at 10 bases. V was pared by 4 bases and J by 3 bases, with 10 bases of the junction left unmatched. The CDR3 is made up of 16 amino acids. Per germline, CDR1 SGHRS and CDR2 YFSETQ.

The chain has TRBV29-1 and TRBJ2-1; D not resolved. V lost 2 bases and J lost 0, with 11 bases in between. Germline V gives CDR1 SQVTM, CDR2 ANQGSEA. This CDR3 comprises 15 residues. CDR3 in DNA: TGCAGCGTTGAAATGTGGGTTAGCTCCTACAATGAGCAGTTCTTC. Its protein is CSVEMWVSSYNEQFF.

The chain employs TRBV5-4 and TRBJ2-5; D tentatively fits TRBD1 or TRBD2 (5 bases each). The V end lost 0 bases, the J end lost 3 bases, and 9 bases lay between the germline ends. The germline V gene has CDR1 SGHNT and CDR2 YYREEE (reference sequence). There are 14 residues in the CDR3. CDR3 residues: CASSLAWGKETQYF. In nucleotides, the CDR3 is TGTGCCAGCAGCTTGGCTTGGGGGAAAGAGACCCAGTACTTC.

This clone has ten or more counts. V is TRBV7-2 and J is TRBJ1-1; TRBD1 agrees at 7 bases. Germline V lookup: CDR1 SGHTA, CDR2 FQGNSA. V gave up 5 bases and J gave up 3 bases; unmatched junction bases: 9. There are 15 residues in the CDR3. The DNA for the CDR3 is TGTGCCAGCAGCCTGTTTACCGGGACAGACACTGAAGCTTTCTTT. Its translation: CASSLFTGTDTEAFF. Full variable domain (remainder filled in from reference TRBV7-2 and TRBJ1-1): GAGVSQSPSNKVTEKGKDVELRCDPISGHTALYWYRQSLGQGLEFLIYFQGNSAPDKSGLPSDRFSAERTGGSVSTLTIQRTQQEDSAVYLCASSLFTGTDTEAFFGQGTRLTVV.

This chain connects TRBV2 to TRBJ2-2; D ambiguous. V lost 4 bases, J lost 1 base, and 10 bases lay in between. CDR1 is SNHLY and CDR2 is FYNNEI in the germline V gene. This CDR3 has 15 residues. In DNA, the CDR3 is TGTGCCAGCAGTGGATTGCGGTTGAACACCGGGGAGCTGTTTTTT. Protein product: CASSGLRLNTGELFF.

The chain joins TRBV19 to TRBJ2-1; 11 bases map to TRBD2. CDR3 length equals 15 residues. Unmatched junction bases numbered 4, after V lost 2 bases and J lost 7 bases. CDR1 is LNHDA, CDR2 SQIVND, per germline (reference sequence). The CDR3 DNA reads TGTGCCAGTAGTATAATAGCGGGAGGGGTAAATGAGCAGTTCTTC. Its translation: CASSIIAGGVNEQFF.

The rearrangement uses TRBV30 and TRBJ2-5, with a weak D call TRBD1 (5 bases). Trimming left V 4 bases short and J 5 bases short, with 14 bases between. The CDR3 length is 13 residues. Germline V CDR1 and CDR2: GTSNPN, SVGIG (reference sequence). The CDR3 region has the DNA TGTGCCTGGAAAACAGGTACCGGGGAGACCCAGTACTTC. Translation: CAWKTGTGETQYF.

The gene calls are TRBV4-2 and TRBJ2-7; unclear D gene. This CDR3 is 16 amino acids long. CDR1 and CDR2 (germline): LGHNA, YNFKEQ. V lost 4 bases, J lost 2 bases, and 18 bases lay in between. DNA of the CDR3: TGTGCCAGCAGCCCCAACTCTGGCACATCTGCCTACGAGCAGTACTTC. It translates to CASSPNSGTSAYEQYF.

This clone has just a few counts. This rearrangement joins TRBV6-5 to TRBJ1-5, with a possible D match to TRBD1 (5 bases). Germline V gene lookup returns CDR1 MNHEY and CDR2 SVGAGI. Trimming removed 2 bases from V and 5 bases from J, with 7 bases in between. The CDR3 runs 13 residues. CDR3 region: CASSYSRDQPQHF. Written as DNA, the CDR3 is TGTGCCAGCAGTTACAGCAGGGATCAGCCCCAGCATTTT.

The J gene is TRBJ1-4, the V gene TRBV25-1; perhaps TRBD1 as D (6 bases). CDR1 is MGHDK and CDR2 is SYGVNS in the germline V gene. The CDR3 is 15 residues long. V gave up 2 bases and J gave up 5 bases, with 12 bases separating them. In DNA, the CDR3 is TGTGCCAGCAGTGAACCGGGGGCCGTAAATGAAAAACTGTTTTTT. Its translation: CASSEPGAVNEKLFF. Supplemented by reference TRBV25-1 and TRBJ1-4, the full variable domain reads EADIYQTPRYLVIGTGKKITLECSQTMGHDKMYWYQQDPGMELHLIHYSYGVNSTEKGDLSSESTVSRIRTEHFPLTLESARPSHTSQYLCASSEPGAVNEKLFFGSGTQLSVL.

This clone was seen a few times. The chain has TRBV4-1 and TRBJ1-5, with unresolved D. The CDR3 is 16 residues long. The V gene lost 1 base and the J gene lost 2 bases, with 12 bases spanning the gap. CDR1 and CDR2 (germline): MGHRA, YSYEKL. In nucleotides, the CDR3 is TGCGCCAGCAGCCAAGTGACATTTGAGGGCAATCAGCCCCAGCATTTT. This encodes CASSQVTFEGNQPQHF.

The chain is built from TRBV4-3 and TRBJ1-1, with 7 bases that match TRBD1. The germline gives CDR1 LGHNA, CDR2 YSLEER. This CDR3 comprises 16 residues. The J segment lost 1 base and the V segment lost 2 bases, leaving 7 bases of the junction unmatched. CDR3 nucleotide sequence: TGCGCCAGCAGCCAAACCCCGGGACAGAGGAACACTGAAGCTTTCTTT. This encodes CASSQTPGQRNTEAFF.

V is TRBV9 and J is TRBJ2-1; D gene ambiguous. CDR1 SGDLS and CDR2 YYNGEE come from the germline V gene. The CDR3 contains 13 residues. V lost 2 bases to trimming and J lost 7 bases, with 10 bases between them. This CDR3 is CASSVPGGNEQFF. The DNA of the CDR3 is TGTGCCAGCAGCGTCCCGGGTGGGAATGAGCAGTTCTTC.

V and J are TRBV4-2 and TRBJ1-4; D unresolved. Between the trimmed V and J ends, which lost 4 bases and 0 bases, there was a span of 9 bases. CDR3 length: 15 amino acids. Germline-derived CDR1 and CDR2 are LGHNA and YNFKEQ. CDR3 nucleotide sequence: TGTGCCAGCAGCCGCGGGGATGCAACTAATGAAAAACTGTTTTTT. Translation: CASSRGDATNEKLFF.

The chain is built from TRBV4-1 and TRBJ2-5; D might be TRBD1 (5 bases). V was clipped by 1 base and J by 10 bases, with 19 bases between them. The CDR3 consists of 15 residues. Germline lookup yields CDR1 MGHRA and CDR2 YSYEKL. The CDR3 reads CASSQAPLTAVGQYF. DNA of the CDR3: TGCGCCAGCAGCCAAGCCCCCTTGACAGCCGTGGGCCAGTACTTC.

The V and J genes are TRBV6-5 and TRBJ2-3, with D tentatively TRBD2 (6 bases). This CDR3 contains 15 residues. Germline V CDR1 and CDR2: MNHEY, SVGAGI. V was cut by 3 bases and J by 4 bases, with 14 bases left in between. As DNA, the CDR3 is TGTGCCAGCAGTTATCGGGACTCAGTTTCAGATACGCAGTATTTT. Protein sequence: CASSYRDSVSDTQYF.

The V and J genes are TRBV28 and TRBJ2-7; 7 bases are a match to TRBD1. J lost 3 bases, V lost 3 bases, and 8 bases had no gene match. There are 15 residues in the CDR3. Germline lookup yields CDR1 MDHEN and CDR2 SYDVKM. CDR3 residues: CASSLTQGVGYEQYF. The CDR3 bases are TGTGCCAGCAGTTTGACGCAGGGGGTAGGCTACGAGCAGTACTTC. The full variable domain, completed using reference TRBV28 and TRBJ2-7, is DVKVTQSSRYLVKRTGEKVFLECVQDMDHENMFWYRQDPGLGLRLIYFSYDVKMKEKGDIPEGYSVSREKKERFSLILESASTNQTSMYLCASSLTQGVGYEQYFGPGTRLTVT.

The chain couples TRBV5-1 to TRBJ2-7, with 10 bases aligning to TRBD1. CDR3 length: 15 residues. Germline V gives CDR1 SGHRS, CDR2 YFSETQ. The trim removed 3 bases at V and 5 bases at J, leaving 8 bases unmatched. The CDR3 region is CASSSSWTGGNEQYF. The CDR3 DNA sequence: TGCGCCAGCAGCTCATCCTGGACAGGGGGTAACGAGCAGTACTTC.

V gene TRBV9 combines with J gene TRBJ1-4; D not resolved. The CDR3 contains 14 residues. From germline, CDR1 is SGDLS and CDR2 YYNGEE. Deletions cut 0 bases from V and 3 bases from J, with 6 bases between. In nucleotides, the CDR3 is TGTGCCAGCAGCGTAGGGGGAGCTAATGAAAAACTGTTTTTT. Protein product: CASSVGGANEKLFF.

The chain uses TRBV7-2 and TRBJ1-5; TRBD1 agrees at 8 bases. CDR1 and CDR2 from the germline V gene are SGHTA and FQGNSA. The CDR3 runs to 16 residues. V was pared by 5 bases and J by 4 bases, with 10 bases of the junction left unmatched. CDR3 DNA: TGTGCCAGCAGCCCAGCCCCAGGGGGCCTTAATCAGCCCCAGCATTTT. Its protein product is CASSPAPGGLNQPQHF.

This clone turned up a few times. This sequence joins TRBV19 and TRBJ1-3; D is undetermined. Looked up from germline, CDR1 is LNHDA and CDR2 is SQIVND (reference sequence). This CDR3 has 17 amino acids. Trimming left V 6 bases short and J 4 bases short, with 22 bases between. Here the CDR3 DNA reads TGTGCCAGTAGGCCCGGGCACACGAGTATCAGGGGAAACACCATATATTTT. Translating gives CASRPGHTSIRGNTIYF.